Listed below are T cell receptor beta chains from one sample, sequenced in a study of blood T cell repertoires in COVID-19. The table came from immunoSEQ multiplex PCR; TCRdb's copy has only in-frame clones and leaves some out. The sample has about 170,000 clones, around four fifths seen once. The sample taken for sequencing was peripheral blood. The receptors come from a woman aged 70-85 years who had recovered from COVID-19. Both conserved end residues are part of each CDR3. Each record gives: clone size, D gene, J gene, V gene, CDR3 protein, CDR3 DNA. D genes are given only for firm matches. The listing skips clone size in some rows; elsewhere it reads once, few, many or a size class.

- | TRBD1 | TRBJ1-6 | TRBV9 | CASSGDRGPAYNSPLHF | TGTGCCAGCAGCGGGGACAGGGGGCCCGCCTATAATTCACCCCTCCACTTT
- | TRBD1 | TRBJ1-1 | TRBV30 | CAWSANRGTEAFF | TGTGCCTGGAGTGCTAACAGGGGCACTGAAGCTTTCTTT
- | TRBD1 | TRBJ1-2 | TRBV18 | CASSPEGQAGGYTF | TGTGCCAGCTCACCCGAGGGACAGGCGGGGGGCTACACCTTC
- | TRBD2 | TRBJ2-1 | TRBV6-2/TRBV6-3 | CASSYSSSGRGNEQFF | TGTGCCAGCAGTTACTCGAGTAGCGGGAGAGGGAATGAGCAGTTCTTC
- | TRBD1 | TRBJ1-2 | TRBV3-1/TRBV3-2 | CASSLHMDREHGYTF | TGTGCCAGCAGCCTACACATGGACAGGGAACATGGCTACACCTTC
- | - | TRBJ1-5 | TRBV7-8 | CASSLAGGQPQHF | TGTGCCAGCAGCTTAGCCGGGGGGCAGCCCCAGCATTTT
- | TRBD1 | TRBJ2-1 | TRBV11-2 | CASSLAGGNEQFF | TGTGCCAGCAGCTTAGCAGGGGGCAATGAGCAGTTCTTC
- | TRBD1 | TRBJ2-3 | TRBV6-5 | CASSRSGGADTQYF | TGTGCCAGCAGCCGGTCAGGGGGTGCAGATACGCAGTATTTT
- | TRBD1 | TRBJ1-3 | TRBV9 | CASSASGQGLAGNTIYF | TGTGCCAGCAGCGCCTCGGGACAGGGCCTCGCTGGAAACACCATATATTTT
once | TRBD1 | TRBJ1-2 | TRBV30 | CAWKRQGARSGYTF | TGTGCCTGGAAACGACAGGGGGCGCGTTCTGGCTACACCTTC
- | - | TRBJ1-3 | TRBV28 | CASSHSEAGNTIYF | TGTGCCAGCAGCCATTCGGAGGCTGGAAACACCATATATTTT
- | - | TRBJ1-5 | TRBV3-1/TRBV3-2 | CASASSNQPQHF | TGTGCCAGCGCCAGTAGCAATCAGCCCCAGCATTTT
- | - | TRBJ2-1 | TRBV7-3 | CASSLGHNNEQFF | TGTGCCAGCAGCTTAGGACACAACAATGAGCAGTTCTTC
- | TRBD1 | TRBJ1-4 | TRBV27 | CASSLSGTATNEKLFF | TGTGCCAGCAGTTTATCTGGGACAGCAACTAATGAAAAACTGTTTTTT
- | TRBD2 | TRBJ2-5 | TRBV2 | CAAKRGGETQYF | TGTGCCGCCAAGCGGGGGGGGGAGACCCAGTACTTC
- | TRBD2 | TRBJ2-2 | TRBV28 | CASFTSREREFGELFF | TGTGCCAGCTTCACTTCTCGGGAGCGGGAGTTCGGGGAGCTGTTTTTT
- | - | TRBJ2-5 | TRBV7-6 | CASSLPEPLISLVAETQYF | TGTGCCAGCAGCTTACCCGAGCCGCTCATTTCCTTGGTTGCGGAGACCCAGTACTTC
- | - | TRBJ2-1 | TRBV11-2 | CASSSAPRGSYNEQFF | TGTGCCAGCAGCTCAGCCCCCCGGGGGTCCTACAATGAGCAGTTCTTC
- | TRBD2 | TRBJ2-1 | TRBV20-1 | CSASSGGPGYNEQFF | TGCAGTGCTAGTTCGGGAGGGCCGGGCTACAATGAGCAGTTCTTC
- | TRBD1 | TRBJ1-1 | TRBV5-4 | CASSPRHRGGAFF | TGTGCCAGCAGCCCTCGACACAGGGGAGGCGCTTTCTTT
- | - | TRBJ1-2 | TRBV7-8 | CASRPREGDYGYTF | TGTGCCAGCAGGCCCAGGGAGGGAGACTATGGCTACACCTTC
- | - | TRBJ2-5 | TRBV12-5 | CASVAQAGETQYF | TGTGCTAGTGTTGCGCAGGCGGGGGAGACCCAGTACTTC
- | - | TRBJ1-2 | TRBV5-6 | CASTPWQGYGYTF | TGTGCCAGCACCCCCTGGCAGGGATATGGCTACACCTTC
- | TRBD1 | TRBJ1-1 | TRBV18 | CASSLGGQGGTEAFF | TGTGCCAGCTCCCTGGGGGGACAGGGCGGCACTGAAGCTTTCTTT
- | TRBD1 | TRBJ2-2 | TRBV29-1 | CSVPRGGELFF | TGCAGCGTTCCCAGGGGGGGGGAGCTGTTTTTT
- | TRBD2 | TRBJ2-1 | TRBV10-3 | CAISERLAGDNEQFF | TGTGCCATCAGTGAGAGGCTAGCGGGAGACAATGAGCAGTTCTTC
- | TRBD2 | TRBJ2-1 | TRBV6-4 | CASSDGASGSNEQFF | TGTGCCAGCAGTGACGGGGCTAGCGGGAGTAATGAGCAGTTCTTC
- | TRBD1 | TRBJ1-1 | TRBV29-1 | CSVEGRPGGHTEAFF | TGCAGCGTTGAAGGGAGACCAGGGGGTCACACTGAAGCTTTCTTT
- | - | TRBJ2-3 | TRBV5-1 | CASSSPGGASTDTQYF | TGCGCCAGCAGCTCGCCGGGCGGGGCTAGCACAGATACGCAGTATTTT
- | TRBD2 | TRBJ2-3 | TRBV24-1 | CATSDLGLAEDTQYF | TGTGCCACCAGTGATTTGGGACTAGCGGAAGATACGCAGTATTTT